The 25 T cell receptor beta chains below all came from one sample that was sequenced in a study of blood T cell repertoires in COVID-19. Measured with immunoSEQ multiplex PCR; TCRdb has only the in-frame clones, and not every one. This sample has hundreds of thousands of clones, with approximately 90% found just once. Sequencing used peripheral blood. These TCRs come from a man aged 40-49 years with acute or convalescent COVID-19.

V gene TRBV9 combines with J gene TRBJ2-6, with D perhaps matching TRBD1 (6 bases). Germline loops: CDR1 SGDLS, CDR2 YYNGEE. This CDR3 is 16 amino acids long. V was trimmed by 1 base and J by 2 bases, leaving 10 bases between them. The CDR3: CASSVPGTTGANVLTF. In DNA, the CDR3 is TGTGCCAGCAGCGTACCCGGGACAACTGGGGCCAACGTCCTGACTTTC.

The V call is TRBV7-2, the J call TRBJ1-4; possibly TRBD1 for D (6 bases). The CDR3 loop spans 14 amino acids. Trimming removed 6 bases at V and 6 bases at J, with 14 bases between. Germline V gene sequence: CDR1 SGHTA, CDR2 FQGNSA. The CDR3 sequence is CASSPGAGDEKLFF. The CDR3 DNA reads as TGTGCCAGCAGTCCAGGGGCGGGGGATGAAAAACTGTTTTTT.

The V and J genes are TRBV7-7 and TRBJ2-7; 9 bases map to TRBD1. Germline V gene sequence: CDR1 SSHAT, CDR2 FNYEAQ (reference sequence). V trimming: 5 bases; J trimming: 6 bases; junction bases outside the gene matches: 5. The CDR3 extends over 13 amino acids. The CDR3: CASSPGQGREQYF. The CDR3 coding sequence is TGTGCCAGCAGCCCAGGACAGGGGCGCGAGCAGTACTTC.

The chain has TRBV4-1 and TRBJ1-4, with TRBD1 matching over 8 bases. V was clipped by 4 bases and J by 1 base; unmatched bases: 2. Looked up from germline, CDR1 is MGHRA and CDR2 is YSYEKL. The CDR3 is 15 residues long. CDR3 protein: CASSLQGGTNEKLFF. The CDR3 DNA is TGCGCCAGCAGCCTACAGGGGGGAACTAATGAAAAACTGTTTTTT.

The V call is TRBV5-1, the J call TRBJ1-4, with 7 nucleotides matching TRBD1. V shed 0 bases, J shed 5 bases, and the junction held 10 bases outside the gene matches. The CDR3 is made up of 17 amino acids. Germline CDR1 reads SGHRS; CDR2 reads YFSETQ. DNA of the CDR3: TGCGCCAGCAGCTTGGCCACTGGTCAGGGGGTGAATGAAAAACTGTTTTTT. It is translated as CASSLATGQGVNEKLFF.

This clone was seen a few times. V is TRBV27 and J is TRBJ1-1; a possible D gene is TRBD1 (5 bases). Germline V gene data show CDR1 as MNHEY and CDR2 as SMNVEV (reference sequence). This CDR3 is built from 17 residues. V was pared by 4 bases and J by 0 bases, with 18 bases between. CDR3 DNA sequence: TGTGCCAGCAGTTCGATTCCCCTGACAGCTATGAACACTGAAGCTTTCTTT. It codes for CASSSIPLTAMNTEAFF.

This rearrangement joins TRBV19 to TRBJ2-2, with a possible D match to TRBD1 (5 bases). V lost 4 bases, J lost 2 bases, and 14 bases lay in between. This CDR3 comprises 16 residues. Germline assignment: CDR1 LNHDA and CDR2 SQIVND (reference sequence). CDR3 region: CASSTTSTANTGELFF. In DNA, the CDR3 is TGTGCCAGTAGTACCACATCGACAGCCAACACCGGGGAGCTGTTTTTT.

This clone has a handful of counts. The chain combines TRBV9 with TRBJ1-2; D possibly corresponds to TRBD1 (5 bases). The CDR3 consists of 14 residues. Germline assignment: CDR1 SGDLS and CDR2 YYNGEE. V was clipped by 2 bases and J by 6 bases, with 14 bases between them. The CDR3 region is CASSVDPGGDGYTF. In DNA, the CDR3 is TGTGCCAGCAGCGTGGACCCGGGGGGGGATGGCTACACCTTC.

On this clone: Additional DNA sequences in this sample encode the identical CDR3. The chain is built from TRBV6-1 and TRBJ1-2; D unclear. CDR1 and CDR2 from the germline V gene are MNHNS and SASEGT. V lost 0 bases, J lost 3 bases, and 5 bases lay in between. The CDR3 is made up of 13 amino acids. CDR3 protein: CASSEAGDYGYTF. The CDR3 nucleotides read TGTGCCAGCAGTGAAGCAGGAGACTATGGCTACACCTTC.

CDR3 region: CASSSIDTQYF. The CDR3 nucleotides are TGTGCCAGCAGTTCAATTGATACGCAGTATTTT. This rearrangement joins TRBV12-3 or TRBV12-4 to TRBJ2-3; D ambiguous. V was clipped by 4 bases and J by 6 bases, with 5 bases between them. This CDR3 is 11 amino acids long.

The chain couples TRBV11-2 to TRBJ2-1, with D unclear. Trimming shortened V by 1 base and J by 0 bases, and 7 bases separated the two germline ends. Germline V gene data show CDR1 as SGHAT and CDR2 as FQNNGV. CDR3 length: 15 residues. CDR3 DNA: TGTGCCAGCAGCTTAGCGTACTCCTCCTACAATGAGCAGTTCTTC. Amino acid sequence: CASSLAYSSYNEQFF.

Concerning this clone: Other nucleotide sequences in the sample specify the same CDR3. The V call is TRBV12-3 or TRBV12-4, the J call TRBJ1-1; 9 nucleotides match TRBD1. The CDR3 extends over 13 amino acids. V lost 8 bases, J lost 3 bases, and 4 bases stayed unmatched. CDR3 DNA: TGTGCCAGCCGATGGACAGGGGACACTGAAGCTTTCTTT. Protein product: CASRWTGDTEAFF.

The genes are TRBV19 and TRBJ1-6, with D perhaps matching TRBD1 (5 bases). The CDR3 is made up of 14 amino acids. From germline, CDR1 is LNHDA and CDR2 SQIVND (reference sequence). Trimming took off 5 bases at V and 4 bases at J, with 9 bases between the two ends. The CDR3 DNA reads TGTGCCAGTAGTGGGGCGGCTTATAATTCACCCCTCCACTTT. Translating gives CASSGAAYNSPLHF. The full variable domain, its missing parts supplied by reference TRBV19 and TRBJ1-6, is DGGITQSPKYLFRKEGQNVTLSCEQNLNHDAMYWYRQDPGQGLRLIYYSQIVNDFQKGDIAEGYSVSREKKESFPLTVTSAQKNPTAFYLCASSGAAYNSPLHFGNGTRLTVT.

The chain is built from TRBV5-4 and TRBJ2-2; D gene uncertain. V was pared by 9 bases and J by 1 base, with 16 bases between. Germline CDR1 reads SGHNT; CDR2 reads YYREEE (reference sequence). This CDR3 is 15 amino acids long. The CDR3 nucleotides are TGTGCCACAGCCCAGGATGGTGGGAACACCGGGGAGCTGTTTTTT. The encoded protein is CATAQDGGNTGELFF.

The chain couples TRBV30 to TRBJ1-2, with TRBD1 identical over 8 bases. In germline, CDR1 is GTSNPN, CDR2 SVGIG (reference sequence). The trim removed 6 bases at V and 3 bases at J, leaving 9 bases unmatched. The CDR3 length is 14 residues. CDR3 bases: TGTGCCTGCTCCGGGACAGGAGCTCACTATGGCTACACCTTC. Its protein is CACSGTGAHYGYTF. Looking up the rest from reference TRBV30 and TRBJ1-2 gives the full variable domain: SQTIHQWPATLVQPVGSPLSLECTVEGTSNPNLYWYRQAAGRGLQLLFYSVGIGQISSEVPQNLSASRPQDRQFILSSKKLLLSDSGFYLCACSGTGAHYGYTFGSGTRLTVV.

The CDR3 loop is CASSLTSPETQYF. The CDR3 region has the DNA TGCGCCAGCAGCTTGACCAGTCCAGAGACCCAGTACTTC. The chain recombines TRBV5-1 with TRBJ2-5; D is undetermined. The CDR3 loop spans 13 amino acids. Germline lookup yields CDR1 SGHRS and CDR2 YFSETQ. Trimming removed 1 base from V and 4 bases from J, with 8 bases in between.

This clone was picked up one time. CDR3 in amino acids: CASSLGAINEQFF. CDR3 DNA sequence: TGTGCCAGCAGCTTGGGAGCTATCAATGAGCAGTTCTTC. The chain joins TRBV7-3 to TRBJ2-1; possible D gene TRBD2, 5 bases. The germline CDR1 and CDR2 sequences are SGHTA and FQGTGA. The germline V and J ends were trimmed by 3 bases and 6 bases, with 9 bases remaining between them. CDR3 length: 13 amino acids.

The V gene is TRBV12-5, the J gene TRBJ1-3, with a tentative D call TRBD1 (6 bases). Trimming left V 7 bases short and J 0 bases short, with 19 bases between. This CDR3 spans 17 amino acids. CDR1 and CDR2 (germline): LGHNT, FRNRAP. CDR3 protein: CASVLSQGSPSGNTIYF. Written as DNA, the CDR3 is TGTGCTAGTGTACTCTCCCAGGGGTCCCCCTCTGGAAACACCATATATTTT.

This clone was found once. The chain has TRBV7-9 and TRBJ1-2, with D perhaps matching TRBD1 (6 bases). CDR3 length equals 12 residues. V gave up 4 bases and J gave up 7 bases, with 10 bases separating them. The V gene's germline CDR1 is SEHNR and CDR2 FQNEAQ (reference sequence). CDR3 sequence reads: CASSSGQLGYTF. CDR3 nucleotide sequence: TGTGCCAGCAGCTCAGGACAGCTTGGCTACACCTTC.

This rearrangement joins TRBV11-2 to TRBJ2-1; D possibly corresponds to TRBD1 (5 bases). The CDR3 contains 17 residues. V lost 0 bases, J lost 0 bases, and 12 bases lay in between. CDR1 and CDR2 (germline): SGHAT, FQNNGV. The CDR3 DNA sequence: TGTGCCAGCAGCTTAGAATTAGGGGCCAACTCCTACAATGAGCAGTTCTTC. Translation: CASSLELGANSYNEQFF.

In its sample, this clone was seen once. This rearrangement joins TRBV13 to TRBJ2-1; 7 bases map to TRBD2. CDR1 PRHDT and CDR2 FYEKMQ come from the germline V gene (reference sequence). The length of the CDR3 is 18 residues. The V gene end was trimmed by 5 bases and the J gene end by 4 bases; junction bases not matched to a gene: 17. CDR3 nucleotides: TGTGCCAGCAGCATCGCCGGGGGGACGGACAAAAATTACAATGAGCAGTTCTTC. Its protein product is CASSIAGGTDKNYNEQFF.

CDR3 protein: CASTWGDYTEAFF. For the CDR3, the DNA is TGTGCCAGCACATGGGGCGACTACACTGAAGCTTTCTTT. The chain recombines TRBV2 with TRBJ1-1; maybe TRBD1 (5 bases). Germline assignment: CDR1 SNHLY and CDR2 FYNNEI. CDR3 size: 13 residues. V lost 7 bases and J lost 3, with 12 bases in between.

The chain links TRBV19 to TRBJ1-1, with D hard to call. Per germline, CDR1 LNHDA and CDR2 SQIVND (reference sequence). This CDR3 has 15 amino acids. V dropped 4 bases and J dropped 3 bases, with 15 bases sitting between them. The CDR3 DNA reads TGTGCCAGTAGTACAGAGACAATAGGTTACACTGAAGCTTTCTTT. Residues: CASSTETIGYTEAFF.

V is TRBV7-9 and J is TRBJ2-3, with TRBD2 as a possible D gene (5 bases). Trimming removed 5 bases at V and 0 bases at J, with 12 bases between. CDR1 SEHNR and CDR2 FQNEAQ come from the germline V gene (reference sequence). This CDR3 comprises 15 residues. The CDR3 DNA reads TGTGCCAGCAGCCAACGGGGAATTAGCACAGATACGCAGTATTTT. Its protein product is CASSQRGISTDTQYF. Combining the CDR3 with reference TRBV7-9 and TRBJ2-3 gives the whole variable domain DTGVSQNPRHKITKRGQNVTFRCDPISEHNRLYWYRQTLGQGPEFLTYFQNEAQLEKSRLLSDRFSAERPKGSFSTLEIQRTEQGDSAMYLCASSQRGISTDTQYFGPGTRLTVL.

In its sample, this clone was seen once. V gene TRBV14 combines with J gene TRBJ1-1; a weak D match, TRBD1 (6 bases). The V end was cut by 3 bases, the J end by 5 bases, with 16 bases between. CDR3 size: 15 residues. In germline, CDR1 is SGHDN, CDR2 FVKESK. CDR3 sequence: CASSQQGLRGTEAFF. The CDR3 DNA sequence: TGTGCCAGCAGCCAGCAGGGCTTAAGGGGGACTGAAGCTTTCTTT.